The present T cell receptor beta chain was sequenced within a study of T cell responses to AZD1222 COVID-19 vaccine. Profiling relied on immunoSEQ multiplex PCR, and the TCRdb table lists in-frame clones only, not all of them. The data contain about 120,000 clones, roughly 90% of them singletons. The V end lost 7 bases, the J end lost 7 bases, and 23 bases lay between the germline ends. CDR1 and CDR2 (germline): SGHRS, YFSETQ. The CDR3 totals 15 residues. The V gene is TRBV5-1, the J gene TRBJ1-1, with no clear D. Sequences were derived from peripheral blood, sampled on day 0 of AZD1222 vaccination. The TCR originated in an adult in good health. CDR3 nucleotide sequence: TGCGCCAGCGGGCCCGGTTTGGCCACCGCGAGTGAAGCTTTCTTT. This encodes CASGPGLATASEAFF.